The subject of this entry is one T cell receptor beta chain. What it binds is unknown. Libraries were prepared by immunoSEQ multiplex PCR; TCRdb keeps only in-frame clonotypes and omits some of them. The data contain 200,000 or so clones, approximately 87% of them singletons. These data belong to a study of T cell responses to AZD1222 COVID-19 vaccine. Broader study findings: No repertoire was sampled before or during the peak T cell response, only after it. Clonal diversity may have been underestimated in mostly white British donors.

V lost 5 bases, J lost 5 bases, and 7 bases stayed unmatched. There are 16 residues in the CDR3. CDR1 SGHTA and CDR2 FQGTGA come from the germline V gene. Material: peripheral blood, obtained on day 0 of MenACWY control vaccination. The chain has TRBV7-3 and TRBJ1-6, with 9 bases that match TRBD1. This receptor was obtained from an adult in good health. This CDR3 reads CASSAHGQGNNSPLHF. The CDR3 region has the DNA TGTGCCAGCAGCGCACATGGACAGGGGAATAATTCACCCCTCCACTTT.